This T cell receptor (beta chain) is from a study of response to subunit inactivated influenza vaccine. Study-wide points: The authors suggested that every seasonal influenza vaccination recruits few new T cells.

The sample holds a few counts of this clonotype. Its antigen is undetermined. With 0 bases clipped from V and 9 bases from J, the junction kept 8 bases outside the gene matches. The length of the CDR3 is 16 residues. One entry per CDR3 protein, called by TCRdb with MiXCR from the RT-PCR reads. The table lists about 310,000 distinct CDR3 sequences, 20% to 25% of them singletons. The TCR comes from a man between 50 and 75 years old who received an inactivated influenza vaccine. The sequences come from PBMCs from blood, collected around 22 months after vaccination. The chain is built from TRBV12-3 or TRBV12-4 and TRBJ2-3; TRBD2 agrees at 11 bases. The chain's CDR3 is CASSLAVTSGIRTQYF. The CDR3, as DNA: TGTGCCAGCAGTTTAGCTGTGACTAGCGGGATTAGAACGCAGTATTTT.